The clone carrying this TCR beta chain has a count of ten or more. The data originate from a study of metastatic and nonmetastatic thyroid tumors. Study background: Repertoires were compared across blood and tumor or nodule tissue from malignant and benign thyroid patients.

Treatment of any kind had been given to no patient before thyroid surgery. Per the original methods: Between-group CDR3 differences, defined by clinicopathological status, yielded a distant-metastasis classifier for papillary thyroid cancer. TCRdb re-called clones via MiXCR from the PCR reads. The V and J calls and clone size are TCRdb's, not the authors'. The sample lists over 20,000 clones; approximately 15% were seen once. The CDR3 sequence is 18 residues long. Trimming cost V 7 bases and J 0 bases, with 21 bases left between them. In germline, CDR1 is MDHEN, CDR2 SYDVKM. This chain uses TRBV28 with TRBJ1-4; D ambiguous. The TCR comes from a female donor with papillary thyroid cancer or a benign thyroid nodule (not recorded which). Some clones in this sample may be carry-over from other donors' samples. The sample consisted of tumor tissue. The CDR3 here is CASMSIVGWIATNEKLFF. The CDR3 DNA follows: TGTGCCAGCATGAGTATTGTGGGTTGGATTGCAACTAATGAAAAACTGTTTTTT. Using reference TRBV28 and TRBJ1-4 for the parts outside the CDR3, the full variable domain is DVKVTQSSRYLVKRTGEKVFLECVQDMDHENMFWYRQDPGLGLRLIYFSYDVKMKEKGDIPEGYSVSREKKERFSLILESASTNQTSMYLCASMSIVGWIATNEKLFFGSGTQLSVL.